A selection of T cell receptor beta chains follows, all from one sample in a study of blood T cell repertoires in COVID-19. This table comes from immunoSEQ multiplex PCR, and its TCRdb copy is limited to in-frame clones, with some not included. The sample contains approximately 210,000 clones, 84% of which appear only once. The sample was peripheral blood. The origin of the receptors is a woman of 80 years or more with COVID-19, enrolled during active disease. CDR3s include the opening cysteine and the closing phenylalanine or tryptophan. A D gene is named only where the DNA matches it firmly. The size entry is marked missing in some rows and otherwise reads once, few, many or a size class.

v_call	d_call	j_call	clone_size	cdr3_length	cdr3_nt	cdr3_aa
TRBV11-2	TRBD2	TRBJ2-1	.	13	TGTGCCAGCAGCCACGGGGGGGGAAATGAGCAGTTCTTC	CASSHGGGNEQFF
TRBV6-5	.	TRBJ1-2	.	12	TGTGCCAGCAGCGCCGACAGATATGGCTACACCTTC	CASSADRYGYTF
TRBV5-1	TRBD1	TRBJ1-4	once	15	TGCGCCAGCAGCTTGGGGGACAGGGTGGAAGAAAAACTGTTTTTT	CASSLGDRVEEKLFF
TRBV19	.	TRBJ2-1	.	16	TGTGCCAGTAGTATAGTTGCGGGGGCAACCTACAATGAGCAGTTCTTC	CASSIVAGATYNEQFF
TRBV19	.	TRBJ1-5	.	16	TGTGCCAGTACCCAAGGGGCGGCCACTTTTAATCAGCCCCAGCATTTT	CASTQGAATFNQPQHF
TRBV12-3/TRBV12-4	.	TRBJ2-1	.	11	TGTGCCAGCAGTTTCCAGCGAGAGCAGTTCTTC	CASSFQREQFF
TRBV27	.	TRBJ2-6	.	13	TGTGCCAGCAGTTTGCGGGGGGCCAACGTCCTGACTTTC	CASSLRGANVLTF
TRBV5-3	TRBD2	TRBJ2-7	.	15	TGTGCCAGAAGCTTAAACGGGAGGGTGGCGTACGAGCAGTACTTC	CARSLNGRVAYEQYF
TRBV7-2	TRBD1	TRBJ1-3	few	15	TGTGCCAGCAGCTTATGGGGACAGTCTGGAAACACCATATATTTT	CASSLWGQSGNTIYF
TRBV4-1	TRBD2	TRBJ2-2	.	17	TGCGCCAATCTCCCCCGGAGGACTAGCGGAAACACCGGGGAGCTGTTTTTT	CANLPRRTSGNTGELFF
TRBV29-1	.	TRBJ1-1	.	13	TGCAGCGTCCTGAGGTTGGAAAACACTGAAGCTTTCTTT	CSVLRLENTEAFF
TRBV28	.	TRBJ1-5	few	16	TGTGCCAGCAGTTTGACCACGGGAGCCGGCAATCAGCCCCAGCATTTT	CASSLTTGAGNQPQHF
TRBV19	.	TRBJ2-2	.	14	TGTGCCAGTAGCCCCGGAGCGAACACCGGGGAGCTGTTTTTT	CASSPGANTGELFF
TRBV12-3/TRBV12-4	.	TRBJ1-1	.	13	TGTGCCAGCGCCCCCTGGGAGGGACCGACGGCTTTCTTT	CASAPWEGPTAFF
TRBV9	TRBD2	TRBJ2-4	.	15	TGTGCCAGCAGCGTAGGGCGGGGGGAGAAAAACATTCAGTACTTC	CASSVGRGEKNIQYF
TRBV9	.	TRBJ2-2	.	14	TGTGCCAGCAGCGTAGGGGGCGACACCGGGGAGCTGTTTTTT	CASSVGGDTGELFF
TRBV29-1	.	TRBJ2-7	once	11	TGCAGCGTTGCAGGCCCCTACGAGCAGTACTTC	CSVAGPYEQYF
TRBV9	TRBD2	TRBJ2-5	.	18	TGTGCCAGCAGCCGCGTGGCTAGCGGGGGGGTATTTACGAAGACCCAGTACTTC	CASSRVASGGVFTKTQYF
TRBV5-1	TRBD1	TRBJ1-1	.	15	TGCGCCAGCAGCTTGCAGGGGGCTGGGAGCACTGAAGCTTTCTTT	CASSLQGAGSTEAFF
TRBV7-9	.	TRBJ1-6	.	11	TGTGCCAGCAGCCCTAACTCACCCCTCCACTTT	CASSPNSPLHF
TRBV9	.	TRBJ2-2	.	18	TGTGCCAGCAGCGTAGTGAAGGGAGGCGGGGGCAGCACCGGGGAGCTGTTTTTT	CASSVVKGGGGSTGELFF
TRBV15	.	TRBJ1-1	.	13	TGTGCCACCAGCAGTGGGAGAAACACTGAAGCTTTCTTT	CATSSGRNTEAFF
TRBV3-1/TRBV3-2	.	TRBJ1-1	.	14	TGTGCCAGCAACCGGGGTATCGCGGGCACTGAAGCTTTCTTT	CASNRGIAGTEAFF
TRBV5-1	TRBD2	TRBJ2-1	.	15	TGCGCCAGCAGCTTGGGGACTAGCGGATACAATGAGCAGTTCTTC	CASSLGTSGYNEQFF
TRBV4-1	TRBD1	TRBJ1-2	.	15	TGCGCCAGCAGCCCCCAGACAGGGGCGTTCTATGGCTACACCTTC	CASSPQTGAFYGYTF
TRBV3-1/TRBV3-2	.	TRBJ1-1	.	13	TGTGCCAGCAGCCAAGTTTCGGTCGGGAAAGCTTTCTTT	CASSQVSVGKAFF
TRBV24-1	.	TRBJ1-5	.	15	TGTGCCACCAGTGACCCTCGCGGATCGGCGGGGCCCCAGCATTTT	CATSDPRGSAGPQHF
TRBV30	TRBD1	TRBJ1-4	few	17	TGTGCCTGGAGCCCAGCCCGCACAGGGGGCTGTGTTGAAAAACTGTTTTTT	CAWSPARTGGCVEKLFF
TRBV5-6	.	TRBJ1-6	few	13	TGTGCCAGCAGCCCGCTTCAGGGTTCTCTCCTCCACTTT	CASSPLQGSLLHF
TRBV7-2	.	TRBJ1-2	.	13	TGTGCCAGCAGCTTAAGGCGGGACGGTGGCTACACCTTC	CASSLRRDGGYTF
TRBV5-4	.	TRBJ2-3	.	17	TGTGCCAGCAGCTGGGGAGTTGGGGGGTCAGGCACAGATACGCAGTATTTT	CASSWGVGGSGTDTQYF
TRBV5-4	TRBD2	TRBJ2-7	.	16	TGTGCCAGCAGCCCTACTAGCGGAGGAAGCTCCTACGAGCAGTACTTC	CASSPTSGGSSYEQYF
TRBV2	.	TRBJ2-5	.	12	TGTGCCTCCCGTCTAGCTGGGGAGACCCAGTACTTC	CASRLAGETQYF
TRBV18	.	TRBJ1-5	.	14	TGTGCCAGCTCAAGGGGTAATAGCAATCAGCCCCAGCATTTT	CASSRGNSNQPQHF
TRBV29-1	.	TRBJ2-7	many	14	TGCAGCGTTGATGGATTGGGCGGGGCCTACGAGCAGTACTTC	CSVDGLGGAYEQYF
TRBV10-2	TRBD2	TRBJ2-1	.	14	TGCGCCAGCAGTGAGCTTGGACTAGACAATGAGCAGTTCTTC	CASSELGLDNEQFF
TRBV28	TRBD1	TRBJ1-2	once	16	TGTGCCAGCAGTTTACCCCCCCGCTCAGGGGGGCACGGCTACACCTTC	CASSLPPRSGGHGYTF
TRBV7-2	TRBD2	TRBJ2-1	.	19	TGTGCCAGCACTCCGCGGAGACTAGCGTCAAGGAGCTCCTACAATGAGCAGTTCTTC	CASTPRRLASRSSYNEQFF
TRBV13	.	TRBJ2-4	few	15	TGTGCCAGCAGCCAGCGAGTTGAGGCCAAAAACATTCAGTACTTC	CASSQRVEAKNIQYF
TRBV6-6	TRBD1	TRBJ2-5	.	14	TGTGCCAGCAGATTAAGGACAGGGGAAGAGACCCAGTACTTC	CASRLRTGEETQYF
TRBV5-4	.	TRBJ2-1	few	13	TGTGCCAGCAGCTTGCGAGGGGGGGATGAGCAGTTCTTC	CASSLRGGDEQFF
TRBV6-6	TRBD2	TRBJ2-1	once	18	TGTGCCAGCAGTCGGGGAGATAGACTAGCGGGAAGGGTCTATGAGCAGTTCTTC	CASSRGDRLAGRVYEQFF
TRBV7-6	.	TRBJ1-1	.	13	TGTGCCAGCAGCCGAAGCCGGAACACTGAAGCTTTCTTT	CASSRSRNTEAFF
TRBV28	.	TRBJ2-7	.	13	TGTGCCAGCAGTTTCCTCGGGGTATACGAGCAGTACTTC	CASSFLGVYEQYF
TRBV5-4	TRBD2	TRBJ2-2	.	16	TGTGCCAGCAGCTCTCCGGGACTAGGGACGTCCGGGGAGCTGTTTTTT	CASSSPGLGTSGELFF
TRBV12-3/TRBV12-4	.	TRBJ1-1	.	11	TGTGCCAGCAGTTACGGGGCTGAAGCTTTCTTT	CASSYGAEAFF
TRBV6-5	.	TRBJ2-2	few	15	TGTGCCAGCAGTTTCGAGGGTGCAATCACCGGGGAGCTGTTTTTT	CASSFEGAITGELFF
TRBV7-9	.	TRBJ1-4	.	14	TGTGCCAGCAGCCCGGGAGGGGGTAATGAAAAACTGTTTTTT	CASSPGGGNEKLFF
TRBV3-1/TRBV3-2	.	TRBJ2-2	.	17	TGTGCCAGCAGTTCAACGCTACAGGGCGCGAGGACCGGGGAGCTGTTTTTT	CASSSTLQGARTGELFF
TRBV18	TRBD2	TRBJ2-3	.	14	TGTGCCAGCCAAGCCCTGGGAGGGCTAGATACGCAGTATTTT	CASQALGGLDTQYF
TRBV6-5	.	TRBJ2-2	few	14	TGTGCCAGCAGTCCCCTCGTCGGCACCGGGGAGCTGTTTTTT	CASSPLVGTGELFF
TRBV5-1	.	TRBJ2-3	.	14	TGCGCCAGCAGCTTCTGGGGGGAAACAGATACGCAGTATTTT	CASSFWGETDTQYF
TRBV19	.	TRBJ1-3	.	15	TGTGCCAGTAGTATATCAACCAGCGATGGAAACACCATATATTTT	CASSISTSDGNTIYF
TRBV6-2/TRBV6-3	TRBD1	TRBJ1-5	.	15	TGTGCCAGCAGTTACTCGGCGACAGGGATCCAGCCCCAGCATTTT	CASSYSATGIQPQHF
TRBV12-3/TRBV12-4	TRBD2	TRBJ2-7	.	13	TGTGCCAGCACTACCGGCGGGGGGAACGAGCAGTACTTC	CASTTGGGNEQYF
TRBV6-5	TRBD2	TRBJ2-7	.	15	TGTGCCAGCACCAAGGAAGCGGGAAGCTCCTACGAGCAGTACTTC	CASTKEAGSSYEQYF